A selection of T cell receptor beta chains follows, all from one sample in a study of blood T cell repertoires in COVID-19. Clones were read by immunoSEQ multiplex PCR, and TCRdb kept only the in-frame ones, dropping some. The sample comprises about 270,000 clones, under 95% of which are singletons, and roughly 2.9% rests with the top ten. Sequenced sample: PBMCs or T cells enriched from blood (not recorded which). Source of these receptors: a man aged 35 to 55 who had been exposed to COVID-19. The conserved cysteine and the conserved F or W are not part of the CDR3 here. Each record gives: D gene, V gene, CDR3 protein. A D gene is named only where the DNA matches it firmly.

TRBD2 TRBV30 AWSAGLDAQY
- TRBV27 ASSPQGFRYGYT
TRBD1 TRBV5-6 ASSLVTGEETQY
TRBD2 TRBV30 AWNLGLAGPQETQY
TRBD1 TRBV28 ASSQQGGSTEAF
- TRBV5-1 ASSYSGGSLNTEAF
- TRBV3-1/TRBV3-2 ASSLPGGIGEQF
TRBD1 TRBV27 ASSLRTGRHEQY
- TRBV3-1/TRBV3-2 ASSQALEQY
TRBD2 TRBV11-2 ASSLTSGSYNEQF
- TRBV10-2 ASSERFVAGQETQY
TRBD1 TRBV9 ASSVGQGQYRSSYNEQF
- TRBV4-1 ASSQTQSYEQY
TRBD1 TRBV28 ASSLEDRGPDTEAF
TRBD1 TRBV6-5 ASSYRQGAIGSPLH
TRBD1 TRBV30 AWGQGASQPQH
- TRBV5-1 ASSLSQASYEQY
TRBD1 TRBV28 ASLPGQGSTEAF
TRBD1 TRBV7-9 ASTFTGGADTGELF
TRBD1 TRBV5-6 ASSTGTGEITQY
- TRBV27 ASSKQGNYNEQF
- TRBV11-3 ASSFQDSTGELF
- TRBV9 ASSVDGIGETQY
- TRBV5-4 ASSLQGALGEKLF
TRBD2 TRBV28 ASHGLAGVIYEQY
- TRBV27 ASSFGPGANVLT
TRBD1 TRBV18 ASSPQQGGAGAF
TRBD1 TRBV7-2 ASSLERGQTAF
TRBD1 TRBV5-1 ASSAGQGAELF
TRBD1 TRBV6-5 ASSYRDSSYEQY
TRBD1 TRBV29-1 SVEDRDSYGYT
TRBD1 TRBV7-3 ASSSTGTANSPLH
TRBD2 TRBV9 ASSAEGLAYEQY
TRBD2 TRBV5-1 ASSLGASGSYEQY
- TRBV7-9 ASSLFQGTGTGELF
TRBD1 TRBV28 ASSPAGTGFPEAF
- TRBV30 AWSPAADTQY
- TRBV11-3 ASSWGGKETQY
TRBD2 TRBV5-8 ASSLWGGSISGELF
TRBD2 TRBV18 ASSPAGGDTGELF
TRBD2 TRBV3-1/TRBV3-2 ASSQPQDIGLAGVAYEQY
- TRBV14 ASSQQAMSGNTIY
- TRBV4-1 ASSQGAYSNQPQH
TRBD2 TRBV27 ASKTSSGRGEQF